What follows are 8 T cell receptor beta chains derived from one specimen sequenced in a study of T cell responses to AZD1222 COVID-19 vaccine. Clones were read by immunoSEQ multiplex PCR, and TCRdb kept only the in-frame ones, dropping some. In the table there are tens of thousands of clones, 88% of which are singletons. The sample was peripheral blood, taken 28 days after the second AZD1222 dose. These receptors all come from an adult who received the AZD1222 COVID-19 vaccine.

The chain carries TRBV28 and TRBJ1-5, with TRBD1 matching 9 bases. The J segment lost 5 bases and the V segment lost 4 bases, leaving 3 bases of the junction unmatched. The CDR3 contains 14 residues. The germline CDR1 and CDR2 sequences are MDHEN and SYDVKM. CDR3 residues: CASSSGTGHQPQHF. DNA of the CDR3: TGTGCCAGCAGTTCGGGGACAGGGCATCAGCCCCAGCATTTT.

The table lists this clone with a few counts. The chain carries TRBV7-6 and TRBJ2-7; D is perhaps TRBD1 (5 bases). The V gene lost 2 bases and the J gene lost 4 bases, with 18 bases spanning the gap. The CDR3 extends over 16 amino acids. Germline V gene data show CDR1 as SGHVS and CDR2 as FNYEAQ. The DNA for the CDR3 is TGTGCCAGCAGCTTATCAGGGCTTGACTCTTCTTACGAGCAGTACTTC. Translation gives CASSLSGLDSSYEQYF.

V gene TRBV11-3 combines with J gene TRBJ2-3; maybe TRBD2 (5 bases). CDR1 SGHNT and CDR2 YENEEA come from the germline V gene. This CDR3 is built from 15 residues. V was pared by 0 bases and J by 2 bases, with 9 bases between. The CDR3 sequence: CASSLDSLATDTQYF. Written as DNA, the CDR3 is TGTGCCAGCAGCTTAGACTCCCTAGCCACAGATACGCAGTATTTT.

The chain couples TRBV5-1 to TRBJ2-7, with D possibly matching TRBD1 (5 bases). CDR3 length: 13 amino acids. With 6 bases removed from V and 2 bases from J, the gap between germline ends came to 12 bases. CDR1 and CDR2 (germline): SGHRS, YFSETQ. The CDR3 loop reads CASNAGSTYEQYF. CDR3 DNA sequence: TGCGCCAGCAACGCAGGGTCGACCTACGAGCAGTACTTC.

This clone occurred once. For the CDR3, the DNA is TGTGCCAGCAGCCTAGGGACTAGCGGGGGCTACGAGCAGTACTTC. This translates into CASSLGTSGGYEQYF. This sequence joins TRBV3-1 (or the pseudogene TRBV3-2) and TRBJ2-7; TRBD2 matches at 14 bases. Germline CDR1 LGHDT, CDR2 YNNKEL (reference sequence). The CDR3 has 15 residues. Trimming took 4 bases from V and 3 from J; bases not matched to a gene: 2.

The gene calls are TRBV6-4 and TRBJ1-2; 8 nucleotides match TRBD1. CDR1 MRHNA and CDR2 SNTAGT come from the germline V gene. CDR3 size: 16 residues. Germline trimming cut 5 bases from V and 4 bases from J; bases unmatched to any gene: 12. This CDR3 is CASSPDRGAGSYGYTF. The CDR3 DNA follows: TGTGCCAGCAGTCCCGACAGGGGCGCGGGCTCCTATGGCTACACCTTC.

The chain recombines TRBV12-3 or TRBV12-4 with TRBJ2-7; no definite D call. The ends were cut back, 1 base at V and 4 bases at J, with 8 bases in the middle. The CDR3 length is 13 residues. CDR3 nucleotide sequence: TGTGCCAGCAGTTTAGTTTTCGGGTACGAGCAGTACTTC. It encodes CASSLVFGYEQYF.

This rearrangement joins TRBV18 to TRBJ2-4; D might be TRBD1 or TRBD2, each matching 5 bases. The CDR3 spans 14 residues. V lost 2 bases and J lost 5, with 10 bases in between. Germline lookup yields CDR1 KGHSH and CDR2 LQKENI. Here the CDR3 DNA reads TGTGCCAGCTCACCAACTGGGACCGAAAACATTCAGTACTTC. It codes for CASSPTGTENIQYF.